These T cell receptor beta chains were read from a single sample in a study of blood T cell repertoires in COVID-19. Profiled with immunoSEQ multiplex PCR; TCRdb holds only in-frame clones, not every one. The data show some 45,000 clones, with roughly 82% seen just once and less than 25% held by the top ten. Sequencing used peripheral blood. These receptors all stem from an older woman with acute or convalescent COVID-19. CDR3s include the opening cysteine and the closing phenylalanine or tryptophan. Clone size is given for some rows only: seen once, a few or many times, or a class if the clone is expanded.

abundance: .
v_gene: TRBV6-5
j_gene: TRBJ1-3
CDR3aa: CASRAGTAGNTIYF

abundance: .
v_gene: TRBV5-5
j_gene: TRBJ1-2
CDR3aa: CASSLLSGYTF

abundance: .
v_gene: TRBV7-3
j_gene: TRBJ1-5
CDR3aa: CASSLTTGVNQPQHF

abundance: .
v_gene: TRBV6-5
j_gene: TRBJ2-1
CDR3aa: CASRTSSGGLFF

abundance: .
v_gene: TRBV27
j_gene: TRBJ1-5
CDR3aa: CASSLGGNEAQPQHF

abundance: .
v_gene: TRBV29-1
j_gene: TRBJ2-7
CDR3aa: CSVRDRVAYEQYF

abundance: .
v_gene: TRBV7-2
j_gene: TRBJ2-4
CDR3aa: CASSLTAGGPNIQYF

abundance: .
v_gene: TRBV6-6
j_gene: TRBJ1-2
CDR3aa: CASRAQGIYGYTF

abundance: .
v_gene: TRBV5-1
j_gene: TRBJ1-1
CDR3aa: CASSLVGQGVPNTEAFF

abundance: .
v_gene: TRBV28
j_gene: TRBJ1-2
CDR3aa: CATEGSAGYTF

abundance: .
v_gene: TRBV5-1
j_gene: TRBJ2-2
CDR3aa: CASSGYTGAGELFF

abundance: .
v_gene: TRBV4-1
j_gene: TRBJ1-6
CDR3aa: CASSQDTGLGSYNSPLHF

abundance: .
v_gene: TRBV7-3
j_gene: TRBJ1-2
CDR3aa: CASSSETGGQGYTF

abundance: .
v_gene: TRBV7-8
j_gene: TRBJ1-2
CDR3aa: CASSQDRGNYGYTF

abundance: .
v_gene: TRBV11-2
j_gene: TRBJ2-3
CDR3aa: CASSLSSTDTQYF

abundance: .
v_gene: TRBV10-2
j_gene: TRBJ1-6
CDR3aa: CASSESPVSPLHF

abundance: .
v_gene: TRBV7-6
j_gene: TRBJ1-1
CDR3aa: CASSEETGSVPEAFF

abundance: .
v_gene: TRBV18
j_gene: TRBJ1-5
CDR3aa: CASSPGPHQPQHF

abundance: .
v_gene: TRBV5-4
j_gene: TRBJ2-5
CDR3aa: CASSLRQGPQETQYF

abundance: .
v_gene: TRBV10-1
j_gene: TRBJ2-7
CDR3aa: CASSEYRGSSYEQYF

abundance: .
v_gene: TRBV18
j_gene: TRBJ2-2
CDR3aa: CASSPLGGTGVAGELFF

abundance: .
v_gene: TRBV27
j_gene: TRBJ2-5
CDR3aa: CAGLECQETQYF

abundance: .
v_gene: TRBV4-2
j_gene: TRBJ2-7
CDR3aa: CASSQGRLAAISYEQYF

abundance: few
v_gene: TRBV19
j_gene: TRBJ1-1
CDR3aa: CASSGWGLNTEAFF

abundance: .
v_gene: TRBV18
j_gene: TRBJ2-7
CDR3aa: CASSRNREPRVEQYF

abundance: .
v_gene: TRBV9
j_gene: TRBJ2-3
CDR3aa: CASSPRLVLTSTDTQYF

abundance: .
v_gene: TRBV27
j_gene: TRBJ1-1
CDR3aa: CASSPRQLITEAFF

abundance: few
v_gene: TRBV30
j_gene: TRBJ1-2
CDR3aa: CAWSVLAGGYTF

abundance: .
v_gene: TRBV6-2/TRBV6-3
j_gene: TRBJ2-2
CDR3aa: CASSYSIPLGGNTGELFF

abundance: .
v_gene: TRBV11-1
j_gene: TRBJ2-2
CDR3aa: CASSLRTSGGELFF

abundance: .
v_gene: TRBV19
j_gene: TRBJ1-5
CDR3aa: CASRAGQAFNQPQHF

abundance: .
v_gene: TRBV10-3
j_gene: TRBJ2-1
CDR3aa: CAISDPKEEQFF

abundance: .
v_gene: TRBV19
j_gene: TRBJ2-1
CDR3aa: CASSRDRSHYNEQFF

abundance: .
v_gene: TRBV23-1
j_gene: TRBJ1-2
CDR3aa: CASSQGGGGYTF

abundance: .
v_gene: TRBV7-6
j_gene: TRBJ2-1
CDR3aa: CASSVSLAGGGEQFF

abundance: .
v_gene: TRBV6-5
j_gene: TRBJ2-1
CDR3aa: CATLAGPSYNEQFF

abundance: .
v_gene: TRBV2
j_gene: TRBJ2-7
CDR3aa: CASSEALEGSGYF

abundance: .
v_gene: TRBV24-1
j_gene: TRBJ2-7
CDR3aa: CATSDPGQGEDYEQYF

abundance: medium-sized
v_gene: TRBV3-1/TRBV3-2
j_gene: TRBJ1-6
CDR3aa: CASSQNRGNSPLHF

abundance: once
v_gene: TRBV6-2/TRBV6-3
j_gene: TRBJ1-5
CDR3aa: CASSPNEQGWGNQPQHF

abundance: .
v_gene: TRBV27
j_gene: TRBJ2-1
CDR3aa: CASSPGTGQSNEQFF

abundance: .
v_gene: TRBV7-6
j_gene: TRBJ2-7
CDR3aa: CASSPLGGGGNEQYF

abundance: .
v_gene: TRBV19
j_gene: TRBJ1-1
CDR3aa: CASGGYTEAFF

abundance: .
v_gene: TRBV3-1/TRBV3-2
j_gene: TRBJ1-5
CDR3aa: CASSRGEQPQHF

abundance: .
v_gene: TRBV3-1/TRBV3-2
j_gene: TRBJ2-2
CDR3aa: CASSVRRGVAGELFF

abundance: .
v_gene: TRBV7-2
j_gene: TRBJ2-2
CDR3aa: CASSSIAGGELFF